Included here is one TCR beta chain sequence, with context. Its cognate antigen is unknown. Each subset's genomic DNA was shared equally among a number of immunoSEQ plates. Sequencing was performed with immunoSEQ multiplex PCR; in TCRdb, only in-frame clones are kept and a portion is missing. This sample has 850,000 to 1,200,000 clones; about 80% occur once, and the top ten carry less than 1.5%. The CDR3 covers 16 residues. CDR1 and CDR2 (germline): LGHNA, YSLEER. Unmatched junction bases numbered 7, after V lost 0 bases and J lost 3 bases. This sample is drawn from a study of shared clonotypes between healthy human individuals. About the study: Sampling drew on donors who were a couple of women and a few men aged 18 to 49. Researchers assigned three CD4 naive, three CD4 memory, two CD8 naive and one CD8 memory plate to each donor. Findings and caveats of the study: A handful of donors showed sharing of about 4.8% of naive CD4 clonotypes.

The specimen was memory CD4+ T cells sorted from blood. Subset reported: CD45RA-negative fraction. J is TRBJ2-7 and V is TRBV4-3; 8 positions match TRBD2. This receptor was obtained from a man aged 18 to 30 in good health. The CDR3, as DNA: TGCGCCAGCAGCCAAGATCGGACTAGCAGAAACTACGAGCAGTACTTC. The encoded protein is CASSQDRTSRNYEQYF.